This T cell receptor beta chain was sequenced in a study of cytomegalovirus exposure and HLA in healthy donors. Looking at the study overall: A previous analysis identified 117 million unique TCR beta sequences derived from some 170 million T cells. Study-level points and caveats: Earlier findings revealed that most TCR beta V segments proved productive either about 87% or about 30% of the time. The study put roughly 160 TCR beta chains on its list as cytomegalovirus-associated. Available immune exposure information covered CMV serostatus only.

As to this clone: No antigen is known for it.

PCR primers comprised 60 Vbeta and 13 Jbeta primers. Clones were sequenced by immunoSEQ multiplex PCR, and TCRdb holds only the in-frame ones, with some missing. The sample has about 160,000 clones; roughly four fifths are singletons. This CDR3 comprises 19 residues. Trimming left V 10 bases short and J 1 base short, with 31 bases between. Looked up from germline, CDR1 is WSHSY and CDR2 is SAAADI. The sample taken for sequencing was PBMCs. This chain connects TRBV10-2 to TRBJ1-1, with D perhaps matching TRBD1 (6 bases). This TCR derives from a woman aged 18-30 years in good health and CMV-seronegative. The CDR3 nucleotides read TGCGCCACCATGACCCCTAGGACAGTTTGGGGTAAGCGGAACACTGAAGCTTTCTTT. It is translated as CATMTPRTVWGKRNTEAFF.